Detailed here is one TCR beta chain. The antigen is unknown. TCRdb re-analysed the reads in MiXCR, keeping a single row per CDR3 protein. The sample consists of hundreds of thousands of distinct CDR3 sequences, about 33% of them appearing once. This record comes from a study of T cell repertoires in cytomegalovirus infection. This CDR3 comprises 15 residues. Trimming removed 6 bases from V and 5 bases from J; junction bases left unmatched: 11. The germline gives CDR1 DFQATT, CDR2 SNEGSKA (reference sequence). The TCR originated in a human donor in good health (CMV status not recorded). Some clones in this sample may be carry-over from other donors' samples. This material consisted of cultured PBMCs, taken from culture after CMV antigen stimulation. The V call is TRBV20-1, the J call TRBJ1-4; TRBD1 aligns across 8 bases. The CDR3 nucleotides read TGCAGTGCCCGACAGGGGCAGAGCTCCAATGAAAAACTGTTTTTT. Translation: CSARQGQSSNEKLFF.